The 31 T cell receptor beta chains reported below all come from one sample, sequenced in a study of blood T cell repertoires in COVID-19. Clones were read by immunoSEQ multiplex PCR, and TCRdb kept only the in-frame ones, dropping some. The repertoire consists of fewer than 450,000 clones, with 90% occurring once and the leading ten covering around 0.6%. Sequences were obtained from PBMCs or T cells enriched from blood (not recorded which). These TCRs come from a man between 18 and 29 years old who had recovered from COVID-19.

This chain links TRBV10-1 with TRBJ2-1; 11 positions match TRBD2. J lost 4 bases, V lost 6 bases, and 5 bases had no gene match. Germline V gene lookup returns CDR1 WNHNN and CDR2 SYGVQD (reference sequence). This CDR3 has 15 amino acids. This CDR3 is CASSLAGGLYNEQFF. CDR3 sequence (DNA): TGCGCCAGCAGCCTAGCGGGAGGTTTGTACAATGAGCAGTTCTTC.

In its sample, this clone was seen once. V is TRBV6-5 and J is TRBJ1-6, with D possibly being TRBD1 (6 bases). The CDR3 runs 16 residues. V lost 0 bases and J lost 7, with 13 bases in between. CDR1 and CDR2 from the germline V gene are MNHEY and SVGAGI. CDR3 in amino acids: CASSYSYDRLNSPLHF. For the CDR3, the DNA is TGTGCCAGCAGTTACTCGTACGACAGGCTAAATTCACCCCTCCACTTT.

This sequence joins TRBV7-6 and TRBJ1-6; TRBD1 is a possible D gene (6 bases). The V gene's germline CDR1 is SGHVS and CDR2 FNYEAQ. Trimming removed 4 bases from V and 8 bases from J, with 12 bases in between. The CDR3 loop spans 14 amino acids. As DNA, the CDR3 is TGTGCCAGCAGCTGGGGGCAGGGTGATTCACCCCTCCACTTT. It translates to CASSWGQGDSPLHF.

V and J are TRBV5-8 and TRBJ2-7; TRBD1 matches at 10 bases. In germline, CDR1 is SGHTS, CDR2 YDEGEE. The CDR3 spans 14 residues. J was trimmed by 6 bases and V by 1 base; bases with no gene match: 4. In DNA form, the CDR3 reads TGTGCCAGCAGCTTGATGGACAGGGGGGCCGAGCAGTACTTC. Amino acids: CASSLMDRGAEQYF.

Here the CDR3 reads CASSEMVRTEAFF. CDR3 DNA sequence: TGTGCCAGCAGTGAAATGGTGCGCACTGAAGCTTTCTTT. This rearrangement joins TRBV6-1 to TRBJ1-1; the D is unclear. From germline, CDR1 is MNHNS and CDR2 SASEGT. The V and J ends lost 2 bases and 4 bases respectively, with 8 bases between them. The CDR3 has 13 amino acids.

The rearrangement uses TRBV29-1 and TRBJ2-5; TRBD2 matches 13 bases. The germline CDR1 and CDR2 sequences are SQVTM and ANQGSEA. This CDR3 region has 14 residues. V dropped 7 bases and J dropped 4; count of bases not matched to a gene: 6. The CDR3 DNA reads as TGCAGCGCCAGACTAGCGGGAGGCGGAGAGACCCAGTACTTC. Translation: CSARLAGGGETQYF.

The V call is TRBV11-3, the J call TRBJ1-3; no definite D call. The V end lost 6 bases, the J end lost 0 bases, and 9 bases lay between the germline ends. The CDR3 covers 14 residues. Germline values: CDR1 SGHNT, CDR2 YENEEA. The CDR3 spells CASRPTPSGNTIYF. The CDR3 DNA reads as TGTGCCAGCAGACCGACACCCTCTGGAAACACCATATATTTT.

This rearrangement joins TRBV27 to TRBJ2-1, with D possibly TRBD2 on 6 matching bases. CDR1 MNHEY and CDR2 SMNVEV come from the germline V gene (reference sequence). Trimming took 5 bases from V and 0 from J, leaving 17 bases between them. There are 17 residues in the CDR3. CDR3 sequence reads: CASSPRGLTSSYNEQFF. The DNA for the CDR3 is TGTGCCAGCAGTCCACGGGGACTCACGAGCTCCTACAATGAGCAGTTCTTC.

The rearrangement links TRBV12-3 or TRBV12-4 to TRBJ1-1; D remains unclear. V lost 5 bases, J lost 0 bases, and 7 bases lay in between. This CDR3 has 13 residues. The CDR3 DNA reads TGTGCCAGCAGTCCTCAGATGAACACTGAAGCTTTCTTT. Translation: CASSPQMNTEAFF.

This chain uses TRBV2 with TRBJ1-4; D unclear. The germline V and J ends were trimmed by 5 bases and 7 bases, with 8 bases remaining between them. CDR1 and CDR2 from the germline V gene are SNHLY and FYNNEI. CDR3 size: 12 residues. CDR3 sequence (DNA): TGTGCCAGCAGTCCAGAGGCTGAAAAACTGTTTTTT. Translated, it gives CASSPEAEKLFF. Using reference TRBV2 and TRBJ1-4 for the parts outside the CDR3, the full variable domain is EPEVTQTPSHQVTQMGQEVILRCVPISNHLYFYWYRQILGQKVEFLVSFYNNEISEKSEIFDDQFSVERPDGSNFTLKIRSTKLEDSAMYFCASSPEAEKLFFGSGTQLSVL.

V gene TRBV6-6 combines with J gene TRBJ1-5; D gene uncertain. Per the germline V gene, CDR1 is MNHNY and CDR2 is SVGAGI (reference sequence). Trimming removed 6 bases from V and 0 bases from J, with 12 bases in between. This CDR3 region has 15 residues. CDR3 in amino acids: CASSHLRPSNQPQHF. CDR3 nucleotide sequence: TGTGCCAGCAGCCACTTGAGGCCTAGCAATCAGCCCCAGCATTTT.

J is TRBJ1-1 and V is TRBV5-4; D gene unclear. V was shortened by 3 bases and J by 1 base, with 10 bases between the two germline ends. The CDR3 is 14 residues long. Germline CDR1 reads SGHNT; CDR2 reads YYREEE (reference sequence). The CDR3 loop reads CASSSETANTEAFF. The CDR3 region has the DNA TGTGCCAGCAGCTCTGAAACAGCGAACACTGAAGCTTTCTTT.

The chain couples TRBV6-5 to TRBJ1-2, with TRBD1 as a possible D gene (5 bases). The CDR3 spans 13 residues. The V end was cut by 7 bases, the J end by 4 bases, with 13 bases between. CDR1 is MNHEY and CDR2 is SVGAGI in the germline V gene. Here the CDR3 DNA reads TGTGCCAGCACGGCCGGGGGAGTCTATGGCTACACCTTC. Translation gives CASTAGGVYGYTF.

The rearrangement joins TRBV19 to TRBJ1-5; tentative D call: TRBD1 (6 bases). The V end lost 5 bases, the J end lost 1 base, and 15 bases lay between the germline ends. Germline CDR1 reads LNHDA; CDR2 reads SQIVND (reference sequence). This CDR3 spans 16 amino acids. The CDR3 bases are TGTGCCAGTAGTGGCCAGGGGAGGGGAAGCAATCAGCCCCAGCATTTT. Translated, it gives CASSGQGRGSNQPQHF.

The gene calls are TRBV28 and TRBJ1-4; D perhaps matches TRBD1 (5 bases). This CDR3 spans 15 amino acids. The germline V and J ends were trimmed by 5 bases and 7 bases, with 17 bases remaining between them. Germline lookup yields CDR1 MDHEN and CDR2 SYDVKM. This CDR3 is CASSPPPGMVEKLFF. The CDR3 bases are TGTGCCAGCAGTCCGCCGCCAGGGATGGTTGAAAAACTGTTTTTT.

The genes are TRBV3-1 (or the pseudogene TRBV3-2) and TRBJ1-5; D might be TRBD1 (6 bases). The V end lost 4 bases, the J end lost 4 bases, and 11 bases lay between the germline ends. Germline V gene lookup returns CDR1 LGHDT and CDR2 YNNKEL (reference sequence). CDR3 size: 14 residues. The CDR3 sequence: CASSPFTGNQPQHF. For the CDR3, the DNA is TGTGCCAGCAGCCCATTCACAGGGAATCAGCCCCAGCATTTT.

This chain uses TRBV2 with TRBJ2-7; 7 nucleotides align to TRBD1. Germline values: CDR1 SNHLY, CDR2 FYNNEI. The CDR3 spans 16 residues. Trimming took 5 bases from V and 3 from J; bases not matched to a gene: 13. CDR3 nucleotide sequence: TGTGCCAGCAGTACTACCCCCGACAGGGCCGGCTACGAGCAGTACTTC. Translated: CASSTTPDRAGYEQYF.

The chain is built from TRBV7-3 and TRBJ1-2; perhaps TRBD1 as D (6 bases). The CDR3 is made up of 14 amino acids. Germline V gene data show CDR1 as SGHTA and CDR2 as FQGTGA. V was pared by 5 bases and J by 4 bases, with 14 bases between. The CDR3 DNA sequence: TGTGCCAGCAGCCCGGACAGCCACGGCTATGGCTACACCTTC. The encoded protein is CASSPDSHGYGYTF.

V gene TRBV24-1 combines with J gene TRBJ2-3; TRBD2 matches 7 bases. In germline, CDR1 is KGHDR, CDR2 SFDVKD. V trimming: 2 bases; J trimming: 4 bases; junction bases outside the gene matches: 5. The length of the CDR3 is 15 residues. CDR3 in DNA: TGTGCCACCAGTGATTCTCGGGGGAGGGCAGATACGCAGTATTTT. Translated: CATSDSRGRADTQYF.

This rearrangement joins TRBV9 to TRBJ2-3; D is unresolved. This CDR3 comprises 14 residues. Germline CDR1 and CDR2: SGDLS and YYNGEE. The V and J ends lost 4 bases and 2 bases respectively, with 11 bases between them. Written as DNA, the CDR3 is TGTGCCAGCAGCCTCAACACTAACACAGATACGCAGTATTTT. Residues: CASSLNTNTDTQYF.

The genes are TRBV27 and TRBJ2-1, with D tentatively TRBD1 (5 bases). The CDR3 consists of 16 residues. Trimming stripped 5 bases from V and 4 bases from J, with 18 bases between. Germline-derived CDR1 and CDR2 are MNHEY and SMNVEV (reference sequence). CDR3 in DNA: TGTGCCAGCAGTCTACGTTCCACAGGTGTATACAATGAGCAGTTCTTC. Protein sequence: CASSLRSTGVYNEQFF.

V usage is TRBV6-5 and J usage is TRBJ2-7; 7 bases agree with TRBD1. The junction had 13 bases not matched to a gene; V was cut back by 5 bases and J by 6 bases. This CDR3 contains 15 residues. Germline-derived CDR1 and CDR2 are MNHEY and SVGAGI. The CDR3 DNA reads TGTGCCAGCAGTCCCCTCCTAGGGGGCCAGGCCGAGCAGTACTTC. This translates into CASSPLLGGQAEQYF.

The CDR3 reads CASSLGRSRGRGETQYF. The CDR3 nucleotides are TGTGCCAGCAGCTTAGGCCGGAGTCGGGGGAGGGGAGAGACCCAGTACTTC. This chain joins TRBV11-2 and TRBJ2-5; 7 positions match TRBD2. The V gene's germline CDR1 is SGHAT and CDR2 FQNNGV. V shed 1 base, J shed 4 bases, and the junction held 12 bases outside the gene matches. CDR3 length equals 17 residues.

The CDR3 loop is CATTQGQNTEAFF. The DNA for the CDR3 is TGTGCCACCACACAGGGCCAGAACACTGAAGCTTTCTTT. The gene calls are TRBV24-1 and TRBJ1-1; maybe TRBD1 (6 bases). V was cut by 8 bases and J by 1 base, with 10 bases left in between. The germline gives CDR1 KGHDR, CDR2 SFDVKD. The CDR3 consists of 13 residues.

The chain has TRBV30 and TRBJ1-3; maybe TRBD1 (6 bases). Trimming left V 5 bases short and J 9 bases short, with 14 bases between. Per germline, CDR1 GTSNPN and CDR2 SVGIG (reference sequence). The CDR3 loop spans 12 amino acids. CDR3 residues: CAWVQGKRTIYF. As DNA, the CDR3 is TGTGCCTGGGTCCAGGGGAAACGCACCATATATTTT.

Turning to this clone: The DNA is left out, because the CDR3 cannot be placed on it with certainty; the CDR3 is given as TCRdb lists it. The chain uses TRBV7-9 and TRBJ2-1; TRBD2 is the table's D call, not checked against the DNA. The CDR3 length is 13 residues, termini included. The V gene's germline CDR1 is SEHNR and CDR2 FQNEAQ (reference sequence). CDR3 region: CASSFGAGTAKFF.

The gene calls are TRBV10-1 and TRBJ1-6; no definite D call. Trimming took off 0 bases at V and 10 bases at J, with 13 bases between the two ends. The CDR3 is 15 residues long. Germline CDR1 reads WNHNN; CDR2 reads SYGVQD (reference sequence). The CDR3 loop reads CASSESRRGGSPLHF. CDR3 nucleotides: TGCGCCAGCAGTGAGTCCAGACGCGGCGGGTCACCCCTCCACTTT.

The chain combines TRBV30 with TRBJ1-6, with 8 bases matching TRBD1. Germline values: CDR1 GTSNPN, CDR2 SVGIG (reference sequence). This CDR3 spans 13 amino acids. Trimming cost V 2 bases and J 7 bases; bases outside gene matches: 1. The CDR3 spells CAWSTGGNSPLHF. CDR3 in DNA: TGTGCCTGGAGTACAGGGGGGAATTCACCCCTCCACTTT.

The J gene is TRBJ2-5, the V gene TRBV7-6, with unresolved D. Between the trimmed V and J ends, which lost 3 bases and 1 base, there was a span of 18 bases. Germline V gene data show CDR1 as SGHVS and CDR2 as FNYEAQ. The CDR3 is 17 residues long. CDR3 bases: TGTGCCAGCAGCTTTCGCAGTAATGCTTTTGGCCAAGAGACCCAGTACTTC. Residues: CASSFRSNAFGQETQYF.

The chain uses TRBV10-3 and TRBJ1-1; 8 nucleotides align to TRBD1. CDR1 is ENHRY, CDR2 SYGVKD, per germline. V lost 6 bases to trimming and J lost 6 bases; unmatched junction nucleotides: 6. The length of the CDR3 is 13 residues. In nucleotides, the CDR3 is TGTGCCATCAGGAAGGACAGGGTCGCTGAAGCTTTCTTT. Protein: CAIRKDRVAEAFF.

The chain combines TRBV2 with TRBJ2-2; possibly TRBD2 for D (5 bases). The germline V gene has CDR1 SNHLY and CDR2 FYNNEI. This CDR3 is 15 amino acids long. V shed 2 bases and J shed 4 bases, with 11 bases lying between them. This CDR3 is CASSELDFSTGELFF. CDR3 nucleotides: TGTGCCAGCAGTGAATTGGACTTCTCCACCGGGGAGCTGTTTTTT.